This TCR beta chain was sequenced during a study of shared clonotypes between healthy human individuals. In its sample, this clone was seen once. Trimming cost V 8 bases and J 8 bases, with 15 bases left between them. The germline gives CDR1 MNHEY, CDR2 SMNVEV (reference sequence). CDR3 size: 12 residues. Data came from immunoSEQ multiplex PCR; TCRdb stores just in-frame clones and leaves some out. Seen here are around 2,000,000 clones, approximately 94% observed once, and the top ten hold 0.95% to 1.5%. CD45RO-negative, CCR7-positively selected cells formed the naive CD8 fraction, excluding terminally differentiated effector memory CD45RA+ cells.

The chain combines TRBV27 with TRBJ1-2; tentative D call: TRBD1 (5 bases). The TCR was taken from a man aged 18 to 30 in good health. The sequenced sample consisted of naive CD8+ T cells sorted from blood. The CDR3 here is CASAGTGAGYTF. CDR3 bases: TGTGCCAGCGCTGGGACGGGAGCCGGCTACACCTTC.